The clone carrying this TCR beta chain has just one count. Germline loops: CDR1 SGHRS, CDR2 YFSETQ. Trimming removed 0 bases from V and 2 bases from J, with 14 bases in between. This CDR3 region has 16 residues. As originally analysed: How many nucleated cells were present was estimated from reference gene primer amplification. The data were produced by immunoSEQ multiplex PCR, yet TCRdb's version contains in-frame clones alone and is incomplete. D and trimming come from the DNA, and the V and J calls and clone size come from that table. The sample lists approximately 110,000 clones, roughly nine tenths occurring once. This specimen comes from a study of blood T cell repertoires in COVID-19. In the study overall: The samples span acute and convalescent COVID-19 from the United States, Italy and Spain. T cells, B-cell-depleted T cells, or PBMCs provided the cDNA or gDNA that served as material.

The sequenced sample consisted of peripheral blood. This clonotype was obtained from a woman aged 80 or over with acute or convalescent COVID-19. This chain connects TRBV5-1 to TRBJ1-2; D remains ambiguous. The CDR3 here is CASSLAQQRLNYGYTF. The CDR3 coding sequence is TGCGCCAGCAGCTTGGCCCAACAGCGGCTCAACTATGGCTACACCTTC.